These 7 T cell receptor beta chains were sequenced from one sample in a study of CD8 T cells in ankylosing spondylitis (dated by TCRdb to the late 2010s). Beyond this particular receptor, the publication reports: Blood from ankylosing spondylitis patients appeared to be characterized by a TCR beta motif composed of roughly eight highly homologous amino acid variants.

Antigen specificity for these receptors is unknown. Libraries were built with 5' RACE. Sequencing instrument: Illumina HiSeq 2500. The public reads were quality trimmed at Q25 with fastp and then assembled into clones with MiXCR by TCRdb, keeping productive beta chains. Rows with a matching CDR3 protein are joined into one entry that keeps the most common DNA and genes. Here the sample has approximately 300,000 distinct CDR3 sequences; roughly 8% occur a single time. The top ten hold about 15% of the sample. The sequencing sample was made of blood, either unsorted or a sorted T cell fraction (not recorded which). The receptor source for this set is a male donor with ankylosing spondylitis.

This clonotype has just a few counts. The chain uses TRBV20-1 and TRBJ2-4; a weak D match, TRBD1 (5 bases). The CDR3 length is 12 residues. Germline lookup yields CDR1 DFQATT and CDR2 SNEGSKA (reference sequence). Trimming pared 5 bases from V and 1 base from J, leaving 6 bases between. The CDR3 here is CSAPGAKNIQYF. CDR3 coding DNA: TGCAGTGCTCCAGGGGCCAAAAACATTCAGTACTTC.

This clonotype appeared many times. The V gene is TRBV4-1, the J gene TRBJ2-5; 7 bases map to TRBD2. The CDR3 runs 16 residues. CDR1 is MGHRA and CDR2 is YSYEKL in the germline V gene. J was trimmed by 1 base and V by 3 bases; bases with no gene match: 8. The CDR3 nucleotides read TGCGCCAGCAGCCAGGGACTAACCGTGATCCAAGAGACCCAGTACTTC. Translated, it gives CASSQGLTVIQETQYF.

This clonotype was counted between two and nine times. This chain uses TRBV20-1 with TRBJ2-7; the match to TRBD2 covers 12 bases. The CDR3 is made up of 16 amino acids. The germline V gene encodes CDR1 DFQATT and CDR2 SNEGSKA (reference sequence). Trimming at V came to 5 bases and at J to 3 bases, leaving 11 bases not matched to a gene. CDR3: CSAFPITSGGNYEQYF. CDR3 coding DNA: TGCAGTGCTTTCCCGATTACTAGCGGGGGGAACTACGAGCAGTACTTC.

The chain recombines TRBV7-9 with TRBJ1-2; perhaps TRBD1 as D (5 bases). This CDR3 region has 15 residues. Trimming left V 5 bases short and J 4 bases short, with 17 bases between. The V gene's germline CDR1 is SEHNR and CDR2 FQNEAQ (reference sequence). The CDR3: CASSGTGRGVYGYTF. Written as DNA, the CDR3 is TGTGCCAGCAGCGGGACGGGCAGAGGAGTCTATGGCTACACCTTC.

This chain connects TRBV20-1 to TRBJ1-5; D is uncertain. Germline CDR1 and CDR2: DFQATT and SNEGSKA (reference sequence). Trimming shortened V by 2 bases and J by 0 bases, and 8 bases separated the two germline ends. The CDR3 has 14 residues. The CDR3 region is CSARLLNSNQPQHF. The CDR3, as DNA: TGCAGTGCTAGACTCCTCAATAGCAATCAGCCCCAGCATTTT.

J is TRBJ1-5 and V is TRBV19; the D is unclear. This CDR3 contains 14 residues. V was shortened by 3 bases and J by 0 bases, with 6 bases between the two germline ends. Looked up from germline, CDR1 is LNHDA and CDR2 is SQIVND (reference sequence). The CDR3 DNA sequence: TGTGCCAGTAGTATTCTGGTTAGCAATCAGCCCCAGCATTTT. Translation gives CASSILVSNQPQHF.

This clonotype was counted between two and nine times. The rearrangement joins TRBV2 to TRBJ2-7; D is ambiguous. The CDR3 runs 12 residues. Germline CDR1 and CDR2: SNHLY and FYNNEI. V was pared by 3 bases and J by 4 bases, with 7 bases between. The CDR3 DNA is TGTGCCAGCAGTGACATCGAATACGAGCAGTACTTC. This encodes CASSDIEYEQYF.